This TCR beta chain comes out of a study of cytomegalovirus exposure and HLA in healthy donors. Study-wide points: Reports state that TCR beta sequences accurately predicted most subjects' HLA-A and HLA-B alleles.

The PCR used 60 Vbeta and 13 Jbeta primers. Sequencing used immunoSEQ multiplex PCR; TCRdb keeps in-frame clones, though not all of them. The data show more than 150,000 clones, approximately 84% seen once. The germline CDR1 and CDR2 sequences are SGHVS and FNYEAQ. Deletions cut 1 base from V and 9 bases from J, with 16 bases between. The CDR3 length is 15 residues. Details on this clone: Its antigen is undetermined.

The sequenced sample consisted of PBMCs. The receptor was derived from a girl aged 5 to 17 in good health and CMV-seropositive. The J gene is TRBJ2-1, the V gene TRBV7-6; perhaps TRBD2 as D (6 bases). The DNA of the CDR3 is TGTGCCAGCAGCTTAGGGCCGGAGACTAGTAGTGAGCAGTTCTTC. Translation: CASSLGPETSSEQFF.